This TCR beta chain was identified in a study of cytomegalovirus exposure and HLA in healthy donors. General study findings and limits: TCR beta V- and J-gene trimming, according to a later analysis, was linked to a missense DCLRE1C variant.

The ends were cut back, 0 bases at V and 7 bases at J, with 7 bases in the middle. The CDR3 runs to 13 residues. The germline V gene encodes CDR1 MGHRA and CDR2 YSYEKL. PCR was performed using 60 Vbeta and 13 Jbeta primers. Only in-frame clones appear in the TCRdb table, and some are missing; sequencing was by immunoSEQ multiplex PCR. There are about 120,000 clones in the sample; around 75% occur only once, and about 2.8% lies in the top ten. Worth noting for this clone: Its cognate antigen is unknown.

Healthy bone marrow donors made up the cohort. This sequence joins TRBV4-1 and TRBJ2-1; no clear D. Sequenced input: PBMCs. The TCR sequence derives from a woman aged 40-49 years in good health and CMV-seropositive. The CDR3 DNA follows: TGCGCCAGCAGCCAAGATTTGCGGAATGAGCAGTTCTTC. It yields the protein CASSQDLRNEQFF.